What follows describes a single T cell receptor (beta chain). The antigen is undetermined. Produced via immunoSEQ multiplex PCR; TCRdb's table is partial and in-frame only. The table shows 45,000 to 70,000 clones, with 75% to 90% occurring only once. This sample is part of a study of T cell responses to AZD1222 COVID-19 vaccine. Study outcomes and limitations: Without day 14 samples, only post-peak T cell repertoires were studied. Vaccine-associated CD4 TCRs spanned spike, dominant at 160-218 and 743-854. Spike-specific TCR breadth and depth both grew after two AZD1222 doses.

Germline CDR1 and CDR2: DFQATT and SNEGSKA (reference sequence). This CDR3 region has 15 residues. Trimming left V 3 bases short and J 4 bases short, with 15 bases between. This receptor was taken from an adult in good health. The rearrangement joins TRBV20-1 to TRBJ1-4, with D tentatively TRBD1 (6 bases). Sequencing used peripheral blood, obtained on day 0 of AZD1222 vaccination. In nucleotides, the CDR3 is TGCAGTGCTAGTCCTGGGGGGGGCTTTAATGAAAAACTGTTTTTT. This translates into CSASPGGGFNEKLFF.